This entry lists 25 T cell receptor beta chains sequenced from one sample in a study of cytomegalovirus exposure and HLA in healthy donors. The PCR contained 60 Vbeta and 13 Jbeta primers. Some clones are missing from TCRdb's copy, which holds only in-frame ones; the method was immunoSEQ multiplex PCR. Of some 65,000 clones in the sample, less than 70% were seen once. Material for sequencing was PBMCs. These receptors were collected from a woman under 40 in good health and CMV-seronegative.

The J gene is TRBJ2-7, the V gene TRBV28; 8 bases match TRBD1. Germline V lookup: CDR1 MDHEN, CDR2 SYDVKM. J lost 2 bases, V lost 5 bases, and 8 bases had no gene match. This CDR3 is 15 amino acids long. CDR3 nucleotide sequence: TGTGCCAGCAGTATAACGGGACAGGCACCCTACGAGCAGTACTTC. Its protein is CASSITGQAPYEQYF.

This clone was observed a handful of times. The genes are TRBV4-3 and TRBJ1-1; no reliable D call. CDR3 size: 14 residues. The ends were cut back, 0 bases at V and 0 bases at J, with 5 bases in the middle. CDR1 and CDR2 (germline): LGHNA, YSLEER. The CDR3 coding sequence is TGCGCCAGCAGCCAAGACAGGATGAACACTGAAGCTTTCTTT. This gives the protein CASSQDRMNTEAFF.

The V gene is TRBV29-1, the J gene TRBJ1-2, with TRBD1 matching 9 bases. The germline V gene encodes CDR1 SQVTM and CDR2 ANQGSEA. CDR3 size: 16 residues. Germline trimming cut 3 bases from V and 2 bases from J; bases unmatched to any gene: 10. The CDR3 nucleotides read TGCAGCGTTGAGGGGACAGGGAAAAAGATGAACTATGGCTACACCTTC. Amino acid sequence: CSVEGTGKKMNYGYTF.

V gene TRBV28 combines with J gene TRBJ1-2; D not resolved. The germline V gene has CDR1 MDHEN and CDR2 SYDVKM. CDR3 size: 15 residues. Trimming took off 5 bases at V and 0 bases at J, with 13 bases between the two ends. CDR3 in DNA: TGTGCCAGCAGTAGCAACAGATTTACTAACTATGGCTACACCTTC. Protein sequence: CASSSNRFTNYGYTF.

The rearrangement joins TRBV6-1 to TRBJ2-1, with 13 nucleotides matching TRBD2. The CDR3 runs 18 residues. Germline-derived CDR1 and CDR2 are MNHNS and SASEGT. The V segment lost 4 bases and the J segment 1 base; nucleotides outside the gene matches: 7. CDR3 protein: CASSGKGLAGFSYNEQFF. CDR3 nucleotide sequence: TGTGCCAGCAGTGGCAAGGGACTAGCGGGGTTTTCCTACAATGAGCAGTTCTTC.

This clone was counted ten times or more. V is TRBV28 and J is TRBJ1-1; 7 nucleotides align to TRBD1. Germline CDR1 is MDHEN and CDR2 is SYDVKM. The V and J ends lost 7 bases and 2 bases, in that order; junction bases with no gene match: 7. The CDR3 is made up of 14 amino acids. The CDR3: CASTRTGENTEAFF. The CDR3 coding sequence is TGTGCCAGCACCCGGACAGGTGAAAACACTGAAGCTTTCTTT. Drawing the rest from reference TRBV28 and TRBJ1-1, the complete variable domain is DVKVTQSSRYLVKRTGEKVFLECVQDMDHENMFWYRQDPGLGLRLIYFSYDVKMKEKGDIPEGYSVSREKKERFSLILESASTNQTSMYLCASTRTGENTEAFFGQGTRLTVV.

The chain combines TRBV7-9 with TRBJ1-2; D is unresolved. The length of the CDR3 is 11 residues. The germline V and J ends were trimmed by 6 bases and 2 bases, with 4 bases remaining between them. Germline V gene sequence: CDR1 SEHNR, CDR2 FQNEAQ (reference sequence). CDR3 residues: CASRENYGYTF. In nucleotides, the CDR3 is TGTGCCAGCAGAGAGAACTATGGCTACACCTTC.

The chain couples TRBV19 to TRBJ2-7, with a possible D match to TRBD1 (5 bases). V was cut by 6 bases and J by 0 bases, with 12 bases left in between. The CDR3 spans 14 residues. Per germline, CDR1 LNHDA and CDR2 SQIVND (reference sequence). The CDR3: CASRGAGRSYEQYF. CDR3 in DNA: TGTGCCAGTAGAGGGGCAGGGCGCTCCTACGAGCAGTACTTC.

This clone was observed a few times. The chain employs TRBV6-4 and TRBJ2-3; the match to TRBD2 covers 7 bases. This CDR3 region has 13 residues. V lost 5 bases and J lost 3; bases outside the gene matches: 2. Germline-derived CDR1 and CDR2 are MRHNA and SNTAGT. The chain's CDR3 is CASSTSETDTQYF. CDR3 nucleotides: TGTGCCAGCAGTACTAGCGAAACAGATACGCAGTATTTT.

In its sample, this clone was seen a few times. The J gene is TRBJ2-7, the V gene TRBV27, with D possibly TRBD1 on 5 matching bases. Germline values: CDR1 MNHEY, CDR2 SMNVEV (reference sequence). The CDR3 is 13 residues long. V lost 1 base and J lost 3, with 7 bases in between. The CDR3 spells CASSLFDSYEQYF. The CDR3 DNA follows: TGTGCCAGCAGTTTATTTGACAGCTACGAGCAGTACTTC.

The table lists this clone with a count of one. J is TRBJ2-1 and V is TRBV2, with 8 bases aligning to TRBD2. The CDR3 contains 13 residues. The ends lost 5 bases at V and 5 bases at J; junction bases unmatched: 2. The germline CDR1 and CDR2 sequences are SNHLY and FYNNEI. DNA of the CDR3: TGTGCCAGCAGTTCGGGACTAGACAATGAGCAGTTCTTC. Its protein product is CASSSGLDNEQFF.

This clone was seen once. This chain links TRBV6-6 with TRBJ1-1; 7 positions agree with TRBD1. Germline lookup yields CDR1 MNHNY and CDR2 SVGAGI (reference sequence). V gave up 2 bases and J gave up 5 bases; unmatched junction bases: 8. The CDR3 extends over 15 amino acids. CDR3 sequence: CASSYRRQGETEAFF. CDR3 nucleotide sequence: TGTGCCAGCAGTTACCGAAGACAGGGAGAAACTGAAGCTTTCTTT.

V and J are TRBV7-9 and TRBJ1-3; D gene uncertain. Germline loops: CDR1 SEHNR, CDR2 FQNEAQ (reference sequence). The V and J ends lost 5 bases and 5 bases respectively, with 10 bases between them. The CDR3 has 13 residues. The chain's CDR3 is CASSVRERNTIYF. Written as DNA, the CDR3 is TGTGCCAGCAGCGTGAGGGAACGAAACACCATATATTTT.

The genes are TRBV5-1 and TRBJ2-5; D is possibly TRBD2 (5 bases). This CDR3 has 15 amino acids. CDR1 is SGHRS, CDR2 YFSETQ, per germline. V was trimmed by 6 bases and J by 4 bases, leaving 19 bases between them. The CDR3 region is CASMAGRGILETQYF. CDR3 DNA: TGCGCCAGCATGGCGGGCCGAGGGATTTTAGAGACCCAGTACTTC.

The V gene is TRBV6-1, the J gene TRBJ1-2, with D tentatively TRBD1 (5 bases). Germline V CDR1 and CDR2: MNHNS, SASEGT. Trimming took 7 bases from V and 8 from J, leaving 14 bases between them. There are 12 residues in the CDR3. The CDR3 DNA reads as TGTGCCAGCAATAGACAGATCCTCGGCTACACCTTC. Amino acids: CASNRQILGYTF.

In its sample, this clone was seen a few times. The CDR3 DNA reads as TGTGCCAGCAGCCAAGGACAGGGAAGTTTTGAAAAACTGTTTTTT. Residues: CASSQGQGSFEKLFF. The genes are TRBV4-2 and TRBJ1-4; 7 bases align to TRBD1. Germline CDR1 reads LGHNA; CDR2 reads YNFKEQ. The CDR3 is 15 amino acids. Unmatched junction bases numbered 6, after V lost 1 base and J lost 7 bases.

The V call is TRBV5-1, the J call TRBJ1-1; D remains unclear. Trimming shortened V by 0 bases and J by 3 bases, and 9 bases separated the two germline ends. CDR3 length equals 14 residues. From germline, CDR1 is SGHRS and CDR2 YFSETQ. The CDR3 nucleotides read TGCGCCAGCAGCTTGGGTGGCGCGGACACTGAAGCTTTCTTT. This translates into CASSLGGADTEAFF.

This clone was recorded a few times. The chain links TRBV28 to TRBJ1-5; D is ambiguous. The CDR3 extends over 14 amino acids. V lost 10 bases to trimming and J lost 0 bases, with 13 bases between them. Germline CDR1 MDHEN, CDR2 SYDVKM. The CDR3 bases are TGTGCCACCCTCCCGGGGAGTAGCAATCAGCCCCAGCATTTT. Encoded protein: CATLPGSSNQPQHF. Complete variable domain (other parts from reference TRBV28 and TRBJ1-5): DVKVTQSSRYLVKRTGEKVFLECVQDMDHENMFWYRQDPGLGLRLIYFSYDVKMKEKGDIPEGYSVSREKKERFSLILESASTNQTSMYLCATLPGSSNQPQHFGDGTRLSIL.

This CDR3 reads CASSFRQGNQPQHF. CDR3 DNA: TGTGCCAGCAGTTTTCGGCAGGGGAATCAGCCCCAGCATTTT. V is TRBV28 and J is TRBJ1-5; perhaps TRBD1 as D (6 bases). The V and J ends lost 3 bases and 4 bases respectively, with 10 bases between them. Germline values: CDR1 MDHEN, CDR2 SYDVKM. CDR3 size: 14 residues.

The chain employs TRBV20-1 and TRBJ2-2; no clear D gene. The CDR3 runs 11 residues. Trimming removed 6 bases at V and 7 bases at J, with 9 bases between. Per the germline V gene, CDR1 is DFQATT and CDR2 is SNEGSKA (reference sequence). The CDR3 nucleotides are TGCAGTGCCTCTCTCCTCGGGGAGCTGTTTTTT. Translated: CSASLLGELFF.

This chain uses TRBV6-5 with TRBJ1-5, with 7 nucleotides matching TRBD1. V shed 7 bases and J 2 bases; nucleotides not matched to a gene: 8. CDR3 length: 15 amino acids. Looked up from germline, CDR1 is MNHEY and CDR2 is SVGAGI. The CDR3 DNA reads TGTGCCAGCAAATGGACAGGAGAGGGCAATCAGCCCCAGCATTTT. This sequence encodes CASKWTGEGNQPQHF.

The genes are TRBV7-2 and TRBJ1-5; D is unresolved. Between the trimmed V and J ends, which lost 2 bases and 5 bases, there was a span of 10 bases. From germline, CDR1 is SGHTA and CDR2 FQGNSA. The CDR3 sequence is 14 residues long. CDR3 bases: TGTGCCAGCAGCTTAATGTACGGGGATCAGCCCCAGCATTTT. It codes for CASSLMYGDQPQHF.

The rearrangement joins TRBV19 to TRBJ2-7; TRBD1 agrees at 9 bases. Germline V gives CDR1 LNHDA, CDR2 SQIVND (reference sequence). The CDR3 contains 15 residues. V shed 3 bases and J 1 base; nucleotides not matched to a gene: 4. The CDR3 region has the DNA TGTGCCAGTAGTATCGACAGGGGGGGATCCTACGAGCAGTACTTC. It yields the protein CASSIDRGGSYEQYF. The full variable domain, rest sourced from reference TRBV19 and TRBJ2-7, is DGGITQSPKYLFRKEGQNVTLSCEQNLNHDAMYWYRQDPGQGLRLIYYSQIVNDFQKGDIAEGYSVSREKKESFPLTVTSAQKNPTAFYLCASSIDRGGSYEQYFGPGTRLTVT.

This clone has only a few counts. The gene calls are TRBV20-1 and TRBJ1-4, with D unclear. Germline CDR1 DFQATT, CDR2 SNEGSKA (reference sequence). Trimming cost V 0 bases and J 15 bases, with 11 bases left between them. The CDR3 contains 11 residues. CDR3 residues: CSAREESGVFF. For the CDR3, the DNA is TGCAGTGCTAGAGAAGAGTCGGGAGTGTTTTTT.

This clone has a handful of counts. CDR3 sequence reads: CAGAFWGINEKLFF. The CDR3 bases are TGTGCCGGGGCGTTTTGGGGAATTAATGAAAAACTGTTTTTT. This chain joins TRBV30 and TRBJ1-4, with D maybe TRBD1 (5 bases). Per the germline V gene, CDR1 is GTSNPN and CDR2 is SVGIG (reference sequence). This CDR3 is 14 amino acids long. Deletions cut 8 bases from V and 4 bases from J, with 17 bases between.